Listed here are 15 T cell receptor beta chains from one sample, sequenced in a study of response to subunit inactivated influenza vaccine. TCRdb itself ran the RT-PCR reads through MiXCR, one entry per CDR3 protein. The sample lists around 650,000 distinct CDR3 sequences; 15% to 17% were seen once. The starting material was PBMCs from blood, obtained roughly 12 days after vaccination. Receptors were obtained from a man aged 50-59 years who received an inactivated influenza vaccine.

There are a few counts of this clonotype. V usage is TRBV4-3 and J usage is TRBJ2-7; a weak D match, TRBD1 (5 bases). In germline, CDR1 is LGHNA, CDR2 YSLEER. V was shortened by 0 bases and J by 0 bases, with 9 bases between the two germline ends. This CDR3 comprises 15 residues. The CDR3 region has the DNA TGCGCCAGCAGCCAAGATCGCGACAGCTCCTACGAGCAGTACTTC. Its translation: CASSQDRDSSYEQYF.

This clonotype was seen only a few times. V is TRBV27 and J is TRBJ2-7, with TRBD1 as a possible D gene (6 bases). V lost 4 bases, J lost 5 bases, and 18 bases lay in between. From germline, CDR1 is MNHEY and CDR2 SMNVEV (reference sequence). The CDR3 sequence is 15 residues long. CDR3 loop: CASSWYRDKAHEQYF. Written as DNA, the CDR3 is TGTGCCAGCAGTTGGTACCGGGACAAGGCCCACGAGCAGTACTTC.

Only a few counts were recorded for this clonotype. This chain uses TRBV5-1 with TRBJ2-5, with 8 bases lining up with TRBD1. V gave up 6 bases and J gave up 0 bases; unmatched junction bases: 7. CDR3 length: 15 amino acids. CDR1 is SGHRS, CDR2 YFSETQ, per germline. The DNA for the CDR3 is TGCGCCAGCAACGCTGGGACAGGACACCAAGAGACCCAGTACTTC. Amino acids: CASNAGTGHQETQYF.

The chain has TRBV4-3 and TRBJ2-3; 8 positions agree with TRBD2. The germline V gene encodes CDR1 LGHNA and CDR2 YSLEER. The CDR3 totals 16 residues. The V gene end was trimmed by 0 bases and the J gene end by 5 bases; junction bases not matched to a gene: 7. This CDR3 reads CASSQDGAGGGDTQYF. The DNA of the CDR3 is TGCGCCAGCAGCCAAGATGGGGCGGGGGGAGGAGATACGCAGTATTTT.

The table lists this clonotype with a few counts. In nucleotides, the CDR3 is TGTGCCAGCAGCTTCACAGGGGTTGGGGCCAACGTCCTGACTTTC. Its protein product is CASSFTGVGANVLTF. V usage is TRBV7-6 and J usage is TRBJ2-6, with 7 nucleotides matching TRBD1. CDR1 is SGHVS and CDR2 is FNYEAQ in the germline V gene. Trimming at V came to 3 bases and at J to 3 bases, leaving 2 bases not matched to a gene. This CDR3 comprises 15 residues.

The genes are TRBV6-2 or TRBV6-3 and TRBJ2-1; D possibly uses TRBD1 or TRBD2 (6 bases each). Trimming removed 2 bases from V and 2 bases from J, with 10 bases in between. The CDR3 sequence is 15 residues long. Germline CDR1 and CDR2: MNHEY and SVGEGT. The CDR3 DNA reads TGTGCCAGCAGTTACAAGGGGGGCCCCTACAATGAGCAGTTCTTC. It codes for CASSYKGGPYNEQFF.

The chain recombines TRBV7-9 with TRBJ1-2; tentative D call: TRBD1 (5 bases). Trimming removed 0 bases from V and 5 bases from J, with 7 bases in between. Germline CDR1 is SEHNR and CDR2 is FQNEAQ (reference sequence). The CDR3 runs to 13 residues. DNA for the CDR3: TGTGCCAGCAGCTTAGCAGGGGAGTATGGCTACACCTTC. Its protein product is CASSLAGEYGYTF.

The chain uses TRBV20-1 and TRBJ2-3, with D possibly being TRBD2 (6 bases). V was pared by 3 bases and J by 0 bases, with 10 bases between. CDR1 and CDR2 from the germline V gene are DFQATT and SNEGSKA (reference sequence). The CDR3 is 14 residues long. The DNA for the CDR3 is TGCAGTGCTAGCAGGCGGGGAAGCACAGATACGCAGTATTTT. As protein: CSASRRGSTDTQYF.

This clonotype has ten or more counts. The chain employs TRBV7-2 and TRBJ2-3; 7 bases agree with TRBD2. This CDR3 is 16 amino acids long. V dropped 0 bases and J dropped 4; count of bases not matched to a gene: 7. The germline V gene has CDR1 SGHTA and CDR2 FQGNSA. The CDR3 here is CASSLAPNSGADTQYF. The CDR3 bases are TGTGCCAGCAGCTTAGCCCCGAACAGCGGGGCAGATACGCAGTATTTT. Drawing the rest from reference TRBV7-2 and TRBJ2-3, the complete variable domain is GAGVSQSPSNKVTEKGKDVELRCDPISGHTALYWYRQSLGQGLEFLIYFQGNSAPDKSGLPSDRFSAERTGGSVSTLTIQRTQQEDSAVYLCASSLAPNSGADTQYFGPGTRLTVL.

The rearrangement links TRBV5-1 to TRBJ2-7; a possible D gene is TRBD1 (6 bases). V lost 0 bases to trimming and J lost 6 bases, with 22 bases between them. Germline CDR1 and CDR2: SGHRS and YFSETQ. The CDR3 contains 17 residues. DNA for the CDR3: TGCGCCAGCAGCTTGGGGCCACTGTCGACAGGTACGGGCGAGCAGTACTTC. Translated: CASSLGPLSTGTGEQYF.

The CDR3 is CSARATGVGNTIYF. The CDR3 DNA is TGCAGTGCTAGGGCGACAGGGGTCGGAAACACCATATATTTT. The rearrangement uses TRBV20-1 and TRBJ1-3, with 8 bases fitting TRBD1. The CDR3 totals 14 residues. V shed 3 bases, J shed 4 bases, and the junction held 5 bases outside the gene matches. The germline V gene encodes CDR1 DFQATT and CDR2 SNEGSKA (reference sequence).

This clonotype was found many times. This chain uses TRBV29-1 with TRBJ2-3; D is perhaps TRBD2 (6 bases). Trimming removed 3 bases at V and 1 base at J, with 8 bases between. The CDR3 is made up of 13 amino acids. The V gene's germline CDR1 is SQVTM and CDR2 ANQGSEA. In DNA form, the CDR3 reads TGCAGCGTTGACCTAGCGCGCACAGATACGCAGTATTTT. Amino acids: CSVDLARTDTQYF.

DNA of the CDR3: TGTGCCTGGGACGGGACAGTTGGGAATGAGCAGTTCTTC. Translated, it gives CAWDGTVGNEQFF. The chain links TRBV30 to TRBJ2-1, with 7 positions matching TRBD1. CDR3 length: 13 residues. Germline V lookup: CDR1 GTSNPN, CDR2 SVGIG (reference sequence). With 5 bases clipped from V and 7 bases from J, the junction kept 8 bases outside the gene matches. Together with reference TRBV30 and TRBJ2-1, the CDR3 gives the full variable domain: SQTIHQWPATLVQPVGSPLSLECTVEGTSNPNLYWYRQAAGRGLQLLFYSVGIGQISSEVPQNLSASRPQDRQFILSSKKLLLSDSGFYLCAWDGTVGNEQFFGPGTRLTVL.

This clonotype was counted many times. The chain carries TRBV20-1 and TRBJ2-7; 8 bases agree with TRBD1. The CDR3 runs to 16 residues. Germline V gives CDR1 DFQATT, CDR2 SNEGSKA (reference sequence). The trim removed 1 base at V and 2 bases at J, leaving 10 bases unmatched. CDR3 sequence: CSARGDRGVRPYEQYF. CDR3 DNA sequence: TGCAGTGCTAGAGGAGACAGGGGCGTACGCCCCTACGAGCAGTACTTC.

This clonotype was recorded many times. The chain uses TRBV20-1 and TRBJ2-7, with a possible D match to TRBD2 (7 bases). Trimming removed 5 bases at V and 3 bases at J, with 11 bases between. CDR1 and CDR2 from the germline V gene are DFQATT and SNEGSKA (reference sequence). The CDR3 loop spans 12 amino acids. Here the CDR3 reads CSAPGGLYEQYF. The DNA for the CDR3 is TGCAGTGCTCCCGGGGGGCTCTACGAGCAGTACTTC.